This T cell receptor beta chain was obtained from a study of T cell repertoires in cytomegalovirus infection. Overall study: It can be stated that public TCR beta signatures indicated CMV infection as well as a matching HLA type. General study results and limits: HLA-C-restricted TCR beta clonotypes specific for CMV led the ex vivo response. Based on cumulative public TCR beta family frequency, carriers of CMV plus the relevant HLA were identified.

TCRdb reanalysed the reads using MiXCR and keeps one entry per CDR3 protein. The table lists about 490,000 distinct CDR3 sequences, around 11% of them singletons. Only one count was recorded for this clonotype. The antigen remains unidentified. This receptor was identified in a human donor in good health (CMV status not recorded). Some clones in this sample may be carry-over from other donors' samples. Sequenced: PBMCs.

The CDR3 sequence: CSAPPASAGLEQYF. The CDR3 region has the DNA TGCAGTGCCCCCCCAGCCTCGGCGGGTCTCGAGCAGTACTTC. The chain joins TRBV20-1 to TRBJ2-7, with TRBD2 as a possible D gene (5 bases). The CDR3 totals 14 residues. V lost 6 bases, J lost 6 bases, and 21 bases lay in between. Per germline, CDR1 DFQATT and CDR2 SNEGSKA (reference sequence).